This passage covers 16 T cell receptor beta chains from one sample sequenced in a study of patients and donors after allogeneic stem cell transplantation. TCRdb re-derived calls from the RT-PCR reads in MiXCR, one entry per CDR3 protein. The data show 390,000 or so distinct CDR3 sequences, 16% seen once. The specimen sequenced was blood, either unsorted or a sorted T cell fraction (not recorded which). These receptors all come from a human donor who was either an allogeneic HSCT recipient or a stem cell or donor lymphocyte infusion donor (not recorded which). It is not recorded whose cells these are; they may come from a transplant donor.

This chain links TRBV5-4 with TRBJ1-1; D is ambiguous. Trimming cost V 0 bases and J 1 base, with 7 bases left between them. The CDR3 sequence is 14 residues long. Germline V gene sequence: CDR1 SGHNT, CDR2 YYREEE (reference sequence). The CDR3 here is CASSLDRKNTEAFF. CDR3 bases: TGTGCCAGCAGCTTGGACAGAAAGAACACTGAAGCTTTCTTT.

This clonotype has more than one count but fewer than ten. This rearrangement joins TRBV24-1 to TRBJ2-3; D remains ambiguous. V was shortened by 6 bases and J by 4 bases, with 10 bases between the two germline ends. The CDR3 is 13 residues long. From germline, CDR1 is KGHDR and CDR2 SFDVKD. The CDR3 DNA reads as TGTGCCACCAGTCAACTTATCCCAGATACGCAGTATTTT. It yields the protein CATSQLIPDTQYF.

This clonotype was seen ten or more times. J is TRBJ2-3 and V is TRBV4-1, with a tentative D call TRBD2 (5 bases). The CDR3 is 15 amino acids. Germline CDR1 MGHRA, CDR2 YSYEKL. V was shortened by 8 bases and J by 2 bases, with 17 bases between the two germline ends. Here the CDR3 reads CASAMEATSTDTQYF. The CDR3 bases are TGCGCCAGCGCCATGGAGGCCACCTCCACAGATACGCAGTATTTT.

There are a few counts of this clonotype. The chain has TRBV27 and TRBJ2-2; tentative D call: TRBD1 (5 bases). The CDR3 has 12 residues. The V gene lost 6 bases and the J gene lost 5 bases, with 7 bases spanning the gap. Germline lookup yields CDR1 MNHEY and CDR2 SMNVEV (reference sequence). The CDR3 DNA follows: TGTGCCAGCAGGAGACAGACCGGGGAGCTGTTTTTT. Translated, it gives CASRRQTGELFF.

This chain connects TRBV20-1 to TRBJ1-1; TRBD1 aligns across 7 bases. The V segment lost 0 bases and the J segment 0 bases; nucleotides outside the gene matches: 13. The CDR3 length is 18 residues. Per germline, CDR1 DFQATT and CDR2 SNEGSKA (reference sequence). CDR3 in DNA: TGCAGTGCTAGAGAAAGCTGGGACAGCTCCTTTATGAACACTGAAGCTTTCTTT. Translation: CSARESWDSSFMNTEAFF.

The V call is TRBV3-1, the J call TRBJ1-5; D remains ambiguous. The germline V and J ends were trimmed by 1 base and 1 base, with 11 bases remaining between them. CDR3 size: 16 residues. Germline-derived CDR1 and CDR2 are LGHDT and YNNKEL (reference sequence). CDR3 nucleotides: TGTGCCAGCAGCCAAGCGAGTGTTGGCAGCAATCAGCCCCAGCATTTT. Protein sequence: CASSQASVGSNQPQHF.

CDR3 sequence (DNA): TGTGCTAGTGGTTTAAGTGGACAGGCGCTGCAATATGGCTACACCTTC. Amino acid sequence: CASGLSGQALQYGYTF. The chain recombines TRBV12-5 with TRBJ1-2; TRBD1 aligns across 7 bases. The ends lost 3 bases at V and 5 bases at J; junction bases unmatched: 12. The CDR3 totals 16 residues. Germline CDR1 LGHNT, CDR2 FRNRAP.

There are a few counts of this clonotype. The V gene is TRBV6-1, the J gene TRBJ1-4; D is possibly TRBD1 (6 bases). V lost 6 bases and J 0 bases, leaving 8 bases between the germline ends. Germline V gives CDR1 MNHNS, CDR2 SASEGT. The CDR3 loop spans 14 amino acids. In nucleotides, the CDR3 is TGTGCCAGCAGAAACAGGGCAACTAATGAAAAACTGTTTTTT. Translation: CASRNRATNEKLFF.

This clonotype has more than one count but fewer than ten. This sequence joins TRBV24-1 and TRBJ1-5, with 9 bases aligning to TRBD1. This CDR3 has 16 amino acids. Trimming at V came to 5 bases and at J to 4 bases, leaving 8 bases not matched to a gene. Germline lookup yields CDR1 KGHDR and CDR2 SFDVKD. This CDR3 reads CATSGTGTGTNQPQHF. The CDR3 region has the DNA TGTGCCACCAGTGGTACCGGGACAGGGACAAATCAGCCCCAGCATTTT.

The genes are TRBV7-9 and TRBJ2-1, with 7 bases that match TRBD1. The ends lost 5 bases at V and 4 bases at J; junction bases unmatched: 5. This CDR3 has 14 amino acids. Germline-derived CDR1 and CDR2 are SEHNR and FQNEAQ (reference sequence). The CDR3 nucleotides read TGTGCCAGCAGCGCCCGGGACAGATACAATGAGCAGTTCTTC. Its translation is CASSARDRYNEQFF.

The rearrangement joins TRBV5-5 to TRBJ2-1; tentatively, D is TRBD1 (7 bases). This CDR3 is built from 17 residues. V dropped 0 bases and J dropped 4 bases, with 17 bases sitting between them. Germline CDR1 SGHKS, CDR2 YYEKEE (reference sequence). CDR3 sequence: CASSLGVEGAGYNEQFF. DNA of the CDR3: TGTGCCAGCAGCTTGGGAGTGGAGGGGGCTGGGTACAATGAGCAGTTCTTC.

The chain carries TRBV3-1 and TRBJ2-4; the D gene is possibly TRBD2 (5 bases). The germline CDR1 and CDR2 sequences are LGHDT and YNNKEL (reference sequence). The CDR3 sequence is 13 residues long. Trimming shortened V by 1 base and J by 6 bases, and 7 bases separated the two germline ends. DNA for the CDR3: TGTGCCAGCAGCCAAGCCCGGGGAAACATTCAGTACTTC. Protein: CASSQARGNIQYF.

The chain links TRBV12-3 or TRBV12-4 to TRBJ2-7; D might be TRBD2 (6 bases). Trimming removed 3 bases from V and 7 bases from J, with 19 bases in between. This CDR3 region has 15 residues. In nucleotides, the CDR3 is TGTGCCAGCAGTTTGGGGGGACTGAGAGCCAAGGAGCAGTACTTC. Its translation is CASSLGGLRAKEQYF.

This chain joins TRBV7-8 and TRBJ2-1; 11 nucleotides align to TRBD2. The germline CDR1 and CDR2 sequences are SGHVS and FQNEAQ. V lost 5 bases, J lost 10 bases, and 16 bases stayed unmatched. The length of the CDR3 is 17 residues. Here the CDR3 reads CASSPTPLGLAGKEQFF. The CDR3 DNA sequence: TGTGCCAGCAGCCCAACACCATTAGGACTAGCGGGTAAAGAGCAGTTCTTC. Using reference TRBV7-8 and TRBJ2-1 for the parts outside the CDR3, the full variable domain is GAGVSQSPRYKVAKRGQDVALRCDPISGHVSLFWYQQALGQGPEFLTYFQNEAQLDKSGLPSDRFFAERPEGSVSTLKIQRTQQEDSAVYLCASSPTPLGLAGKEQFFGPGTRLTVL.

This clonotype was seen ten or more times. The CDR3 reads CASSVTTGFDGETQYF. The CDR3 DNA sequence: TGTGCCAGCAGCGTCACTACAGGGTTCGATGGGGAGACCCAGTACTTC. The chain has TRBV12-3 or TRBV12-4 and TRBJ2-5; TRBD1 is a possible D gene (6 bases). Trimming cost V 6 bases and J 5 bases, with 22 bases left between them. CDR3 length equals 16 residues.

This clonotype appeared a few times. V gene TRBV4-1 combines with J gene TRBJ2-5; D is possibly TRBD2 (7 bases). Trimming removed 1 base at V and 3 bases at J, with 18 bases between. Germline V CDR1 and CDR2: MGHRA, YSYEKL. The CDR3 sequence is 17 residues long. The CDR3: CASSQVRGEGGEETQYF. For the CDR3, the DNA is TGCGCCAGCAGCCAAGTCAGGGGCGAGGGAGGGGAAGAGACCCAGTACTTC.